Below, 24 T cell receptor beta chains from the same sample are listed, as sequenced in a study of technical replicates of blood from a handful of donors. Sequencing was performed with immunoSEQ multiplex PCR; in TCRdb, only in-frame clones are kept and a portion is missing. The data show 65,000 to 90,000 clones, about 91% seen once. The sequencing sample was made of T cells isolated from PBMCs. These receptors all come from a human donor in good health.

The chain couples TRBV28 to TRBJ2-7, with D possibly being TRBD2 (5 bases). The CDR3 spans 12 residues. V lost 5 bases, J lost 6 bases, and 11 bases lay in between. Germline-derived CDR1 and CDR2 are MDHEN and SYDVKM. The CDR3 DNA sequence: TGTGCCAGCAGTCCGCCGAGGGTCGAGCAGTACTTC. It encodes CASSPPRVEQYF.

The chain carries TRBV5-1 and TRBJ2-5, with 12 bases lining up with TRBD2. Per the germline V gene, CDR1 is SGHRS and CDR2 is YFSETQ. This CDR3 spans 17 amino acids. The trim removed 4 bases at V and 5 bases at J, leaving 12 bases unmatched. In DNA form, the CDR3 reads TGCGCCAGCAGCCAGACTAGCGGGAGCAGCGGGGGGGAGACCCAGTACTTC. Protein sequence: CASSQTSGSSGGETQYF.

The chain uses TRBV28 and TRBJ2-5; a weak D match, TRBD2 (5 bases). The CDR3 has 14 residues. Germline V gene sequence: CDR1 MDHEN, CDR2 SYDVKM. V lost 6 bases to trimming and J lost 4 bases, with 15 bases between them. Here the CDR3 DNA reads TGTGCCAGCAGCTTCTTGGTAGGAGGAGAGACCCAGTACTTC. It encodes CASSFLVGGETQYF.

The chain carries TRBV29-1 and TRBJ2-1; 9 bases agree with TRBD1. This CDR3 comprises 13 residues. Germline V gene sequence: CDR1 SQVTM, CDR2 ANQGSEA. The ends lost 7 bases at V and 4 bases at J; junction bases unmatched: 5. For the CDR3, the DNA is TGCAGCGCCCCGGGACAGGGATACAATGAGCAGTTCTTC. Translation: CSAPGQGYNEQFF.

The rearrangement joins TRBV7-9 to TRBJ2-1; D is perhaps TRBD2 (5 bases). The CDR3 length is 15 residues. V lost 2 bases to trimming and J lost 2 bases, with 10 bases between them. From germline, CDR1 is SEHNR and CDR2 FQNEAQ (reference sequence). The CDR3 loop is CASSLMDSPYNEQFF. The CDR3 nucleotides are TGTGCCAGCAGCTTAATGGACTCGCCCTACAATGAGCAGTTCTTC.

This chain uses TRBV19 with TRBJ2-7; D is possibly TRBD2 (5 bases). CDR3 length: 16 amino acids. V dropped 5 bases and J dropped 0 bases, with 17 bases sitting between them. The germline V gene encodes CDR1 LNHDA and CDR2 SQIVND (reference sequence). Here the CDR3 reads CASSSDSGVSSYEQYF. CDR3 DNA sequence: TGTGCCAGTAGTTCGGACTCCGGGGTGAGCTCCTACGAGCAGTACTTC.

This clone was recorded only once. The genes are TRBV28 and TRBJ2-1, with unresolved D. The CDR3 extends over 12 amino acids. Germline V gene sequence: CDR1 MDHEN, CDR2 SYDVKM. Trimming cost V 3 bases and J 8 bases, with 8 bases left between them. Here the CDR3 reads CASSFGRDEQFF. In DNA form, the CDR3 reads TGTGCCAGCAGTTTTGGGCGTGATGAGCAGTTCTTC. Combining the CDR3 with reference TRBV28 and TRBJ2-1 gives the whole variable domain DVKVTQSSRYLVKRTGEKVFLECVQDMDHENMFWYRQDPGLGLRLIYFSYDVKMKEKGDIPEGYSVSREKKERFSLILESASTNQTSMYLCASSFGRDEQFFGPGTRLTVL.

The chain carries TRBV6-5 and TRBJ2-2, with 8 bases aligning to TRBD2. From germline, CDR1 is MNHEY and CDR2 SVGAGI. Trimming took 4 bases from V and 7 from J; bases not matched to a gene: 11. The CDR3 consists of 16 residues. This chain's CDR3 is CASSSSGGGVGGELFF. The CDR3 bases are TGTGCCAGCAGTTCGTCGGGAGGGGGGGTTGGCGGGGAGCTGTTTTTT.

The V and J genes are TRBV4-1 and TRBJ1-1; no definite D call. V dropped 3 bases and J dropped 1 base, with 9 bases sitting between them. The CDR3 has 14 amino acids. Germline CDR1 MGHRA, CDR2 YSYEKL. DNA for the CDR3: TGCGCCAGCAGCCATTATGAGGGGAACACTGAAGCTTTCTTT. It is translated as CASSHYEGNTEAFF.

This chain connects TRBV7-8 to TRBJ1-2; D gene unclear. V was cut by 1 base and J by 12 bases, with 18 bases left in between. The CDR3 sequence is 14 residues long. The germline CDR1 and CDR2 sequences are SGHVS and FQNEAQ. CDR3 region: CASSLGADITSDTF. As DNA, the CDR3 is TGTGCCAGCAGCTTAGGGGCAGACATAACCAGTGACACCTTC.

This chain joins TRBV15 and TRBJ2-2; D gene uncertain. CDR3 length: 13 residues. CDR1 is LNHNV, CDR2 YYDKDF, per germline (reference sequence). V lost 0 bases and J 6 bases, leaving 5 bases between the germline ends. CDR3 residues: CATSRDLSGELFF. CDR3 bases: TGTGCCACCAGCAGAGATCTATCCGGGGAGCTGTTTTTT.

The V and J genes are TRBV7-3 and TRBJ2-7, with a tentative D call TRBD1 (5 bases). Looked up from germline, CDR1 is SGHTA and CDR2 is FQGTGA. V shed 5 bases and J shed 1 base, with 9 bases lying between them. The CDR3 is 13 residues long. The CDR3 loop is CASSASGSYEQYF. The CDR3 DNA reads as TGTGCCAGCAGCGCATCAGGGTCCTACGAGCAGTACTTC.

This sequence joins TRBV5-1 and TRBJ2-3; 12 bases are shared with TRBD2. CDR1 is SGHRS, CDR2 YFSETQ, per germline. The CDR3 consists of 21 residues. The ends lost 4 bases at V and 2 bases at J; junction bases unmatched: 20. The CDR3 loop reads CASSGDRQSGTSGLATDTQYF. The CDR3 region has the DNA TGCGCCAGCAGCGGGGACAGGCAGTCGGGGACTAGCGGGCTAGCCACAGATACGCAGTATTTT.

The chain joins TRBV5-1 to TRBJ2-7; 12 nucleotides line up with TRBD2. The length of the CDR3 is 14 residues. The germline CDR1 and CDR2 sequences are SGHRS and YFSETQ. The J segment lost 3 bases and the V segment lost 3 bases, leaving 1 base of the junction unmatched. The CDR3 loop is CASSWGLAGYEQYF. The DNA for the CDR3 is TGCGCCAGCAGCTGGGGACTAGCGGGCTACGAGCAGTACTTC.

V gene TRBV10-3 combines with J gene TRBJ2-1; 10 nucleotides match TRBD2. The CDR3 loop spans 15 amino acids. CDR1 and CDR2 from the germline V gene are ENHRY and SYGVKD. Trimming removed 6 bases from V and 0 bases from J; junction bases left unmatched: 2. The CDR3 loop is CAISPSGSSYNEQFF. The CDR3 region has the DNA TGTGCCATCAGCCCTAGCGGGAGCTCCTACAATGAGCAGTTCTTC.

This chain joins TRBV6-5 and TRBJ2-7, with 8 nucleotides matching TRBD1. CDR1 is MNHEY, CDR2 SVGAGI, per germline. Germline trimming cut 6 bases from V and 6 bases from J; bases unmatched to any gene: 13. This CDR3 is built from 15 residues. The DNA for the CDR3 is TGTGCCAGCAGGGCCCTGGACAGGGCCTACGGCGAGCAGTACTTC. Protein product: CASRALDRAYGEQYF.

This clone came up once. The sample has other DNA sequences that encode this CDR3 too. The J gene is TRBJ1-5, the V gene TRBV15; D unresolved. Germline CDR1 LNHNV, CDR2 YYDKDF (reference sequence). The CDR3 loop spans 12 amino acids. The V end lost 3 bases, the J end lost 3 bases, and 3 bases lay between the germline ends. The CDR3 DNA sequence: TGTGCCACCAGCAGCTACAATCAGCCCCAGCATTTT. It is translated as CATSSYNQPQHF.

The CDR3: CASSLVGQGEVEQFF. The CDR3 DNA reads as TGTGCCAGCAGCTTGGTCGGACAGGGAGAAGTTGAGCAGTTCTTC. The chain combines TRBV11-2 with TRBJ2-1; 8 bases are a match to TRBD1. The CDR3 runs 15 residues. V lost 3 bases to trimming and J lost 9 bases; unmatched junction nucleotides: 10. CDR1 is SGHAT, CDR2 FQNNGV, per germline. Based on the CDR3 plus reference TRBV11-2 and TRBJ2-1, the full variable domain is EAGVAQSPRYKIIEKRQSVAFWCNPISGHATLYWYQQILGQGPKLLIQFQNNGVVDDSQLPKDRFSAERLKGVDSTLKIQPAKLEDSAVYLCASSLVGQGEVEQFFGPGTRLTVL.

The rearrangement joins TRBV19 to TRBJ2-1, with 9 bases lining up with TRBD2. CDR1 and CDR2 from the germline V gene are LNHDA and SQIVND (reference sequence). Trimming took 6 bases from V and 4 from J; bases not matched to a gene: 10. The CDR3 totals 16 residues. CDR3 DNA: TGTGCCAGTAGCTTCAAAGGGGCGGGAGGGTACAATGAGCAGTTCTTC. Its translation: CASSFKGAGGYNEQFF.

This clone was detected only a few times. The CDR3 DNA reads as TGCAGCGTTCCTGGACTTACCTACGAGCAGTACTTC. This sequence encodes CSVPGLTYEQYF. The gene calls are TRBV29-1 and TRBJ2-7; D perhaps matches TRBD2 (5 bases). Germline lookup yields CDR1 SQVTM and CDR2 ANQGSEA. Trimming pared 5 bases from V and 2 bases from J, leaving 10 bases between. The CDR3 contains 12 residues.

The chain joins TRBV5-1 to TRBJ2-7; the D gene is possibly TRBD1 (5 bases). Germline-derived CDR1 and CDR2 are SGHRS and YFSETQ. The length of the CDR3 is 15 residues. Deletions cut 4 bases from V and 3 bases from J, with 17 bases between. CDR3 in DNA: TGCGCCAGCAGCATGGGTAGGGGCAGACTCTACGAGCAGTACTTC. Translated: CASSMGRGRLYEQYF.

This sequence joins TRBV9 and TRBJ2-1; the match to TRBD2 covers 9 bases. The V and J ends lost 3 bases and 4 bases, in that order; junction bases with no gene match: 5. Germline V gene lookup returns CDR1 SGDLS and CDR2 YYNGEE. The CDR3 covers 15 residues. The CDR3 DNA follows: TGTGCCAGCAGCGCTTTAGCGGGGGCGTACAATGAGCAGTTCTTC. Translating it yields CASSALAGAYNEQFF. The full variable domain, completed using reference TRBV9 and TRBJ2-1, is DSGVTQTPKHLITATGQRVTLRCSPRSGDLSVYWYQQSLDQGLQFLIQYYNGEERAKGNILERFSAQQFPDLHSELNLSSLELGDSALYFCASSALAGAYNEQFFGPGTRLTVL.

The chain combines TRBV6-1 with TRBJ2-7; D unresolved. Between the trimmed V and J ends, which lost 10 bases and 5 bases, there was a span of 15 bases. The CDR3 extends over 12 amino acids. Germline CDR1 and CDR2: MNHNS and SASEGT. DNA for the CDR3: TGTGCCACCCTCGTACCTACGGACGAGCAGTACTTC. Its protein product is CATLVPTDEQYF.

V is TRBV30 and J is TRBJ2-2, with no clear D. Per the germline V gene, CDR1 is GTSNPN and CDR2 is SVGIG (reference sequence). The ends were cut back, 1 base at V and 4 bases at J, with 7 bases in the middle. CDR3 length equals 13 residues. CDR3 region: CAWSETITGELFF. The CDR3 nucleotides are TGTGCCTGGAGTGAGACAATCACCGGGGAGCTGTTTTTT.